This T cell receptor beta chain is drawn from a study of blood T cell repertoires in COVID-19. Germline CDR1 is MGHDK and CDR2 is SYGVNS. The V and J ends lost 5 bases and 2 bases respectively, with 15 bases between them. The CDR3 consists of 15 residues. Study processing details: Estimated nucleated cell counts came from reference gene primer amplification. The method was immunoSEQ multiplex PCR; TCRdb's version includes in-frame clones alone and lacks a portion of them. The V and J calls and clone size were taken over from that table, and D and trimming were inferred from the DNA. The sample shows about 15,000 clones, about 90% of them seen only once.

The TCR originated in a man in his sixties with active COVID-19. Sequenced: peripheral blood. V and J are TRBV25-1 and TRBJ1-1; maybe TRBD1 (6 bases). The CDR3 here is CASSPKGGFNTEAFF. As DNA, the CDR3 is TGTGCCAGCAGTCCAAAAGGGGGTTTCAACACTGAAGCTTTCTTT.